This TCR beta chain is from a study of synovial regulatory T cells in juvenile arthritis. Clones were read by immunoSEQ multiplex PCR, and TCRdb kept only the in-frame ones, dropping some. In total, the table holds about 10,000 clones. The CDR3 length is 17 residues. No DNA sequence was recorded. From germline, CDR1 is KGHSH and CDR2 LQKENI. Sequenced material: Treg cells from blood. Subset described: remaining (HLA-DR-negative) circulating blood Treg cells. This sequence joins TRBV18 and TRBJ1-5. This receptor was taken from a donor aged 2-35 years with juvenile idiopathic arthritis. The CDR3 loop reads CASSPLPRGGVNQPQHF.